This T cell receptor (beta chain) came from a study of beta chain features in type 1 diabetes. Broader study findings: Shorter TCRB CDR3s, moderately but significantly so, were found in Type 1 diabetes patients in all four CD4+ subsets.

A note on this clone: Its target is unknown.

V dropped 5 bases and J dropped 8 bases, with 18 bases sitting between them. This CDR3 is 15 amino acids long. CDR1 is SGHTA, CDR2 FQGNSA, per germline. Isolated RNA was reverse transcribed in full, so expressed TCRB transcripts were sequenced. Sequencing was performed with immunoSEQ multiplex PCR; in TCRdb, only in-frame clones are kept and a portion is missing. The sample carries 600,000 to 700,000 clones, about an eighth recorded once. This clonotype was obtained from a man younger than 40 with type 1 diabetes. Sequencing was carried out using naive CD4+ T cells from blood. This sequence joins TRBV7-2 and TRBJ1-4, with D maybe TRBD1 (6 bases). The CDR3 coding sequence is TGTGCCAGCAGCCCCCCGGGGGGCTGGGGGGAAAAACTGTTTTTT. Translating it yields CASSPPGGWGEKLFF.